This TCR beta chain derives from a study of blood T cell repertoires in COVID-19. At the level of the study: Collection of acute and convalescent COVID-19 samples took place in the United States, Italy and Spain. From T cells, B-cell-depleted T cells, or PBMCs came the material, which was cDNA or gDNA.

This table comes from immunoSEQ multiplex PCR, and its TCRdb copy is limited to in-frame clones, with some not included. This table holds fewer than 300,000 clones, roughly nine tenths found once. The CDR3 extends over 16 amino acids. The germline V and J ends were trimmed by 4 bases and 0 bases, with 15 bases remaining between them. The germline V gene has CDR1 SGHRS and CDR2 YFSETQ. This clonotype was obtained from a woman aged 25 to 45 with COVID-19, enrolled during active disease. Sample: peripheral blood. The V call is TRBV5-1, the J call TRBJ2-3; TRBD2 is a possible D gene (5 bases). The CDR3 is CASSAASGFSTDTQYF. In DNA, the CDR3 is TGCGCCAGCAGCGCCGCCAGCGGATTTAGCACAGATACGCAGTATTTT. Complete variable domain (other parts from reference TRBV5-1 and TRBJ2-3): KAGVTQTPRYLIKTRGQQVTLSCSPISGHRSVSWYQQTPGQGLQFLFEYFSETQRNKGNFPGRFSGRQFSNSRSEMNVSTLELGDSALYLCASSAASGFSTDTQYFGPGTRLTVL.